The 10 T cell receptor beta chains given below trace back to one sample, sequenced in a study of tumor-infiltrating lymphocytes in oesophageal squamous cell carcinoma. Via MiXCR, TCRdb re-called the PCR reads, giving one row per CDR3 protein. Of 15,000 to 20,000 distinct CDR3 sequences listed, roughly two fifths are singletons. Sequencing input: normal esophageal tissue next to the tumor. These TCRs come from a female donor with esophageal squamous cell carcinoma.

In the case of this clonotype: Since the CDR3 does not end with the conserved phenylalanine or tryptophan, this likely comes from a read error. Because the CDR3's place on the DNA is in doubt, the DNA is left out and the CDR3 is given as listed by TCRdb. V and J are TRBV7-6 and TRBJ1-3. Both ends counted, the CDR3 spans 8 residues. Germline CDR1 reads SGHVS; CDR2 reads FNYEAQ. The CDR3: CASSLIQR.

This sequence joins TRBV12-3 or TRBV12-4 and TRBJ2-7, with 10 bases aligning to TRBD2. The assigned J gene may be wrong: the sequence end matches TRBJ2-1 better. CDR3 size: 16 residues. The DNA for the CDR3 is TGTGCCAGCAGAAGGACTAGCGGCCAAGGGGACCAGGAGCAGTTCTTC. Translated, it gives CASRRTSGQGDQEQFF.

This clonotype was recorded many times. This clone may be a read error of a much larger clone one base away. The chain employs TRBV11-1 and TRBJ2-1; 9 nucleotides align to TRBD1. The tail of the sequence fits TRBJ2-7 better, so the J call may be wrong. The CDR3 extends over 17 amino acids. The germline V gene has CDR1 SGHAT and CDR2 FQDESV (reference sequence). DNA for the CDR3: TGTGCCAGCAGCTTAGGGTCGGGACAGGGTATTTACAATGAGCAGTACTTC. It codes for CASSLGSGQGIYNEQYF.

The rearrangement uses TRBV12-5 and TRBJ2-7, with 7 bases lining up with TRBD2. CDR3 length equals 20 residues. Germline CDR1 LGHNT, CDR2 FRNRAP. J gave up 7 bases and V 0 bases, and 24 bases lay outside the gene matches. This CDR3 is CASGLVSEPGLPTTYNEQYF. CDR3 DNA sequence: TGTGCTAGTGGTTTGGTTTCGGAGCCGGGACTACCCACCACTTACAATGAGCAGTACTTC. The variable domain in full, completed from reference TRBV12-5 and TRBJ2-7, reads DARVTQTPRHKVTEMGQEVTMRCQPILGHNTVFWYRQTMMQGLELLAYFRNRAPLDDSGMPKDRFSAEMPDATLATLKIQPSEPRDSAVYFCASGLVSEPGLPTTYNEQYFGPGTRLTVT.

This clonotype occurred many times. V usage is TRBV10-3 and J usage is TRBJ2-3; perhaps TRBD2 as D (7 bases). The CDR3 is made up of 14 amino acids. V lost 4 bases and J 5 bases, leaving 13 bases between the germline ends. The V gene's germline CDR1 is ENHRY and CDR2 SYGVKD. CDR3 loop: CAISVRGAGDTQYF. The DNA for the CDR3 is TGTGCCATCAGTGTCCGGGGGGCAGGAGATACGCAGTATTTT.

This clonotype came up a few times. No conserved phenylalanine or tryptophan ends this CDR3, so it is likely a read error. It is unclear where the CDR3 begins or ends on the DNA, so no DNA is shown, and the CDR3 is as TCRdb lists it. V and J are TRBV12-3 or TRBV12-4 and TRBJ2-5. Termini included, the CDR3 measures 16 amino acids. The CDR3 reads CASSLGLSTSGYTFGS.

By proportion, this clonotype is medium-sized. A much larger clone lies one base from this, so it may be a read error. CDR3 sequence (DNA): TGTGCCAGCAGCTCTAGCGGGGGGGCCACCTACAATGAGCAGTACTTC. Protein: CASSSSGGATYNEQYF. V and J are TRBV7-2 and TRBJ2-7; 12 bases map to TRBD2. Germline CDR1 reads SGHTA; CDR2 reads FQGNSA. V lost 4 bases to trimming and J lost 7 bases; unmatched junction nucleotides: 11. The CDR3 extends over 16 amino acids.

The gene calls are TRBV7-3 and TRBJ2-3; D perhaps matches TRBD1 (5 bases). The last part of the DNA fits TRBJ1-1 better; the J call may be wrong. The CDR3 has 13 amino acids. The germline V gene encodes CDR1 SGHTA and CDR2 FQGTGA. This chain's CDR3 is CASSFGGGTEAFF. The CDR3 DNA is TGTGCCAGCAGCTTTGGGGGGGGGACTGAAGCTTTCTTT.

In its sample, this clonotype is medium-sized. The chain carries TRBV7-8 and TRBJ2-1; 9 bases are a match to TRBD1. This CDR3 region has 13 residues. CDR1 and CDR2 (germline): SGHVS, FQNEAQ. V was pared by 8 bases and J by 4 bases, with 3 bases of the junction left unmatched. CDR3 sequence reads: CASRDRVYNEQFF. The CDR3 nucleotides read TGTGCCAGCCGGGACAGGGTATACAATGAGCAGTTCTTC.

The genes are TRBV6-5 and TRBJ2-1; tentative D call: TRBD1 (5 bases). The DNA end favors TRBJ1-2, so the J call may be wrong. The CDR3 covers 14 residues. Germline V lookup: CDR1 MNHEY, CDR2 SVGAGI. CDR3 nucleotides: TGTGCCAGCAGTAAGGTCCTGGGGCCTAGGGGCTACACCTTC. Its translation: CASSKVLGPRGYTF.